This TCR beta chain emerged from a study of blood T cell repertoires in COVID-19. Generated by immunoSEQ multiplex PCR, the TCRdb table keeps only in-frame clones and is missing some. The repertoire holds 200,000 to 300,000 clones, with around 86% as singletons. The CDR3 is 16 amino acids. Trimming took 2 bases from V and 8 from J, leaving 19 bases between them. Germline lookup yields CDR1 SGHDN and CDR2 FVKESK. This clone was found once. This sequence was found in a woman between 18 and 29 years old who had recovered from COVID-19. The specimen sequenced was PBMCs or T cells enriched from blood (not recorded which). The chain combines TRBV14 with TRBJ2-1, with unresolved D. DNA of the CDR3: TGTGCCAGCAGCCAACGGCTAGTCCCTACACGCGATGAGCAGTTCTTC. Its protein product is CASSQRLVPTRDEQFF.